What follows is one T cell receptor (beta chain) and its context. The data originate from a study of PD-L1 blockade in urothelial cancer. The repertoire was sequenced with immunoSEQ multiplex PCR; TCRdb's copy has only in-frame clones and lacks some. This sample has 40,000 to 55,000 clones, with 70% to 90% found just once. This sample's time point: pretreatment peripheral blood. Germline V gene data show CDR1 as SGHVS and CDR2 as FQNEAQ. This CDR3 is 14 amino acids long. V was pared by 1 base and J by 0 bases, with 6 bases between. The sample in question was PBMCs, obtained around atezolizumab (anti-PD-L1) treatment. The sequence was obtained from a man aged 55-75 years with urothelial cancer. The rearrangement links TRBV7-8 to TRBJ1-2; D is unclear. The CDR3 DNA reads as TGTGCCAGCAGCTTAGGGCCAGCTAACTATGGCTACACCTTC. Residues: CASSLGPANYGYTF.